The clone carrying this T cell receptor (beta chain) occurred a few times. This entry is derived from a study of T-cell reconstitution after alpha-beta-depleted transplantation in children. Unique molecular identifiers were incorporated during preparation of the TCRbeta library. A single record per CDR3 protein comes from TCRdb applying MiXCR to the PCR reads. The sample consists of 490,000 or so distinct CDR3 sequences, around 12% of them appearing once. The CDR3 runs 12 residues. V shed 6 bases and J shed 10 bases, with 13 bases lying between them. The chain uses TRBV12-3 or TRBV12-4 and TRBJ2-1; maybe TRBD1 (6 bases). Specimen: PBMCs from the stem cell graft donor, collected from the stem cell graft. This receptor was identified in a human donor who donated a stem cell graft to a child with combined immunodeficiency. The CDR3: CASSQNRAEQFF. CDR3 nucleotide sequence: TGTGCCAGCAGCCAAAACAGGGCCGAGCAGTTCTTC.